This T cell receptor (beta chain) was sequenced in a study of long-term antiretroviral therapy in people with HIV. About this clone itself: The target antigen is unknown.

At the survey level, the v3.0 immunoSEQ assay was run. Sequencing set out to capture roughly 40,000-50,000 T-cell genomes per sample. Measured with immunoSEQ multiplex PCR; TCRdb has only the in-frame clones, and not every one. This table holds tens of thousands of clones, around three quarters found once. Cryopreserved PBMC samples of roughly 0.85-10 million cells were used for DNA extraction. The ends lost 2 bases at V and 6 bases at J; junction bases unmatched: 2. The length of the CDR3 is 14 residues. Germline V gene data show CDR1 as SGDLS and CDR2 as YYNGEE. General study findings and limits: Diversity remained lower than transplant donor controls, even though it increased after ART. The study found narrower CDR3 length ranges in HIV repertoires than in controls.

The receptor's source is a woman aged 40 to 50 with HIV. This chain joins TRBV9 and TRBJ1-2; 12 bases are a match to TRBD1. The sequencing used unsorted PBMCs, collected 1.1 years before starting antiretroviral therapy. The DNA of the CDR3 is TGTGCCAGCAGCGTTGGGACAGGGGGCCATGGCTACACCTTC. Translated: CASSVGTGGHGYTF.